The TCR beta chain under discussion was sequenced for a study of blood T cell repertoires in COVID-19. The repertoire was sequenced with immunoSEQ multiplex PCR; TCRdb's copy has only in-frame clones and lacks some. The table records roughly 250,000 clones, approximately 86% of them present only once. This CDR3 spans 15 amino acids. CDR1 and CDR2 from the germline V gene are MNHNS and SASEGT. Trimming removed 3 bases from V and 6 bases from J; junction bases left unmatched: 9. This clone appeared a few times. The clonotype originates from a human donor with COVID-19, enrolled during active disease. The donor label of this sample is uncertain. V and J are TRBV6-1 and TRBJ1-2, with 8 bases that match TRBD1. Input material: peripheral blood. CDR3 bases: TGTGCCAGCAGTGAGGCAGGGGGCCCAAAAAATGGCTACACCTTC. It codes for CASSEAGGPKNGYTF.